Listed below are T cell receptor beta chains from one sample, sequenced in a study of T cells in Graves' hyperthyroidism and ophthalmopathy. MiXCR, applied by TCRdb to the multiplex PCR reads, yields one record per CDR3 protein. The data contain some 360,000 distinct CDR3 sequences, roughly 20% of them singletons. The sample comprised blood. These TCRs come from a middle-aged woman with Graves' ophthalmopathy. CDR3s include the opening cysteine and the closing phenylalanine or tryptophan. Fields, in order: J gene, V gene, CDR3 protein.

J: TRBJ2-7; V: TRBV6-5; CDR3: CASSSPGTGGYEQYF
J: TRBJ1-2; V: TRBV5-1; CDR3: CASSLDYGADYGYTF
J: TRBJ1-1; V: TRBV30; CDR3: CASKQGAGDTEAFF
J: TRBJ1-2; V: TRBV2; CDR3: CASSFGLNYGYTF
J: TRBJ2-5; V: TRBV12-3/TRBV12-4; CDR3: CASSSEETQYF
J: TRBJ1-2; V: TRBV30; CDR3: CAWRGANGYTF
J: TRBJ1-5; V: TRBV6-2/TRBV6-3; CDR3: CASSYPQGKRSQPQHF
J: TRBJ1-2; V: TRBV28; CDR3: CASIGRDGYTF
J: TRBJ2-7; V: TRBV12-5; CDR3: CASGMGVAYEQYF
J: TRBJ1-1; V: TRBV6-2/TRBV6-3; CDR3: CASGSPRNTEAFF
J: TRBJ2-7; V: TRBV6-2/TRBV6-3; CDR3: CASSHRDFISYEQYF
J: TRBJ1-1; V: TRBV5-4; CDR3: CASSLGGNEAFF
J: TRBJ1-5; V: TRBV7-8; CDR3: CASSGGLREPQHF
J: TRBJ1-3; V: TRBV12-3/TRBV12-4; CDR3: CASRLGTYSGNTIYF
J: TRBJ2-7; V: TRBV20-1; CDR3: CSARDPRDYEQYF
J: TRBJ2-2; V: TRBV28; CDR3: CASGGAGFANTGELFF
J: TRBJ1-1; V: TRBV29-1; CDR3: CSVGGRAGRTEAFF
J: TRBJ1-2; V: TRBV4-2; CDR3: CASKRPGQGESYGYTF
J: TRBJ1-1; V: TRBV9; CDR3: CASSVGAYNTEAFF
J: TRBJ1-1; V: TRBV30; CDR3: CAWSVRGLARNTEAFF
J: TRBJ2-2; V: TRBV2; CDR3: CASSEGTSGITGELFF
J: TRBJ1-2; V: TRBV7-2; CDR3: CASSLWSGEGYTF
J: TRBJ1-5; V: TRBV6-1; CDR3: CAWSGDSGRNQPQHF
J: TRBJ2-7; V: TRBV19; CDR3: CASKPDRGRQYF
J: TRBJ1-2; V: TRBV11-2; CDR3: CASSQIPDRGRNGYTF
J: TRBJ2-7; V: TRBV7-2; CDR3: CASRPAGTGNEQYF
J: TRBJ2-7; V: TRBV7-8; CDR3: CASSTRTGTSGRAYEQYF
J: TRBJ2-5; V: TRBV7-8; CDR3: CASSREGGQKTQYF
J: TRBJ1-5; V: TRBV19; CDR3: CASSIAPNGDQPQHF
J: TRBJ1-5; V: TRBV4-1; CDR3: CASSQQISNQPQHF
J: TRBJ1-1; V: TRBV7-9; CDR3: CASSLRDLGTEAFF
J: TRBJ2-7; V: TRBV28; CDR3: CASSLAGQGRYEQYF
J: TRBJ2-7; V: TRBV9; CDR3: CASSVSGGLSYEQYF
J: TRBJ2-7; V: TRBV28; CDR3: CATGTSGPFQYF
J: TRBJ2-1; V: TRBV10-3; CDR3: CATWDSPGEQFF